This T cell receptor (beta chain) stems from a study of OX40 agonist ivuxolimab in advanced cancers. Study-wide background: Eligibility rules accepted prior anti-PD-1, anti-PD-L1 or anti-CTLA-4 therapy, and over 30% had some. Whole-study results and caveats: At 0.1 to 3.0 mg/kg, clonal expansion of CD4+ and CD8+ blood T cells had occurred by week 6.

A note on this clone: No antigen is known for it.

Libraries were prepared by immunoSEQ multiplex PCR; TCRdb keeps only in-frame clonotypes and omits some of them. The sample includes about 72,000 clones, roughly nine tenths of them seen just once. The CDR3 runs 15 residues. Germline V lookup: CDR1 MGHRA, CDR2 YSYEKL. The sequencing here drew on CD4+ or CD8+ T cells sorted from blood, taken in a trial of the OX40 agonist ivuxolimab. The chain carries TRBV4-1 and TRBJ2-5, with 8 positions matching TRBD2. The better agreement between TRBJ2-7 and the DNA end casts doubt on the J call. This receptor was taken from an adult with an advanced solid tumor such as melanoma, head and neck, liver or kidney cancer. CDR3 coding DNA: TGCGCCAGCAGCCAAGGACTAGCGTTAGACTACGAGCAGTACTTC. It translates to CASSQGLALDYEQYF.